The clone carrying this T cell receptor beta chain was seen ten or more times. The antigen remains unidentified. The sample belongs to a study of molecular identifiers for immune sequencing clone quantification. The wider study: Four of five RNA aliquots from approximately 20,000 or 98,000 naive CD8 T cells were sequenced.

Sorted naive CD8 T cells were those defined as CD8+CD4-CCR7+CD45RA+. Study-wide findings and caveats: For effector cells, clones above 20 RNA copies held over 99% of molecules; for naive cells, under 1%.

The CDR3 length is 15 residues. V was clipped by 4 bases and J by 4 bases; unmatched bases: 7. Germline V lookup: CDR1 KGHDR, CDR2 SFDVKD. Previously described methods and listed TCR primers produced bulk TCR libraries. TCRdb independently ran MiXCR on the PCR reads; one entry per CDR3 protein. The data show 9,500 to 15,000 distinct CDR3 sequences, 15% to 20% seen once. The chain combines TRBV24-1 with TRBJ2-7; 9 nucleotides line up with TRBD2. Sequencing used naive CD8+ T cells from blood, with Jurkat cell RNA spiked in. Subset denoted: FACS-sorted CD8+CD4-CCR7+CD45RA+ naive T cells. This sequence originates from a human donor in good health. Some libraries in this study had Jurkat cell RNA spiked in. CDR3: CATSETGTSFYEQYF. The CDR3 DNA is TGTGCCACCAGTGAAACCGGGACTAGCTTTTACGAGCAGTACTTC.